The 29 T cell receptor beta chains below were found in one sample sequenced in a study of shared clonotypes between healthy human individuals. Using immunoSEQ multiplex PCR, the repertoire was profiled, and TCRdb retains in-frame clones only, with some absent. This sample has approximately 1,000,000 clones; approximately 75% occur once, and the top ten carry roughly 0.9%. The sequencing sample was made of memory CD4+ T cells from PBMCs. Described subset: CD45RA-negative fraction. These receptors all stem from a young man in good health. Some clones in this sample may be carry-over from other donors' samples.

This clone has at least ten counts. Other nucleotide sequences in the sample specify the same CDR3. The J gene is TRBJ2-6, the V gene TRBV2, with D possibly being TRBD2 (5 bases). Trimming took off 7 bases at V and 0 bases at J, with 13 bases between the two ends. The CDR3 covers 16 residues. Germline CDR1 SNHLY, CDR2 FYNNEI. The CDR3 DNA reads as TGTGCCAGCAACGGAGGCTCCTACTCTGGGGCCAACGTCCTGACTTTC. Its translation: CASNGGSYSGANVLTF.

This clone was observed a few times. Other nucleotide sequences from this sample produce the same CDR3. The chain has TRBV28 and TRBJ1-2; D remains ambiguous. CDR1 is MDHEN, CDR2 SYDVKM, per germline. Trimming stripped 2 bases from V and 6 bases from J, with 1 base between. The CDR3 has 10 amino acids. Here the CDR3 reads CASSLDGYTF. The CDR3 DNA follows: TGTGCCAGCAGTTTAGATGGCTACACCTTC.

CDR3 bases: TGTGCCAGCAGTGACATCCGCTCTGGAAACACCATATATTTT. Translated: CASSDIRSGNTIYF. The chain couples TRBV9 to TRBJ1-3, with D unclear. This CDR3 has 14 residues. CDR1 is SGDLS and CDR2 is YYNGEE in the germline V gene. The V and J ends lost 5 bases and 0 bases respectively, with 9 bases between them.

This chain uses TRBV7-9 with TRBJ2-5, with D possibly being TRBD1 or TRBD2 (5 bases each). The CDR3 consists of 15 residues. Between the trimmed V and J ends, which lost 4 bases and 3 bases, there was a span of 15 bases. CDR1 and CDR2 from the germline V gene are SEHNR and FQNEAQ (reference sequence). CDR3 in DNA: TGTGCCAGCAGCTCGGGGCGGTTTGGCGAAGAGACCCAGTACTTC. Residues: CASSSGRFGEETQYF. Looking up the rest from reference TRBV7-9 and TRBJ2-5 gives the full variable domain: DTGVSQNPRHKITKRGQNVTFRCDPISEHNRLYWYRQTLGQGPEFLTYFQNEAQLEKSRLLSDRFSAERPKGSFSTLEIQRTEQGDSAMYLCASSSGRFGEETQYFGPGTRLLVL.

In this sample, this clone turned up a few times. The chain combines TRBV7-9 with TRBJ1-1; TRBD1 agrees at 7 bases. CDR3 length: 17 residues. Germline V gene sequence: CDR1 SEHNR, CDR2 FQNEAQ (reference sequence). V lost 4 bases to trimming and J lost 3 bases; unmatched junction nucleotides: 14. The CDR3 protein is CASSSSGTASGDTEAFF. In nucleotides, the CDR3 is TGTGCCAGCAGCTCTAGCGGGACAGCGTCCGGGGACACTGAAGCTTTCTTT.

This clone was counted many times. This chain links TRBV7-2 with TRBJ2-1, with 12 positions matching TRBD1. The J segment lost 8 bases and the V segment lost 5 bases, leaving 10 bases of the junction unmatched. This CDR3 is 16 amino acids long. Germline CDR1 reads SGHTA; CDR2 reads FQGNSA. CDR3 coding DNA: TGTGCCAGCAGCCTAAGAGGGACAGGGGGCAACTATGAGCAGTTCTTC. It is translated as CASSLRGTGGNYEQFF.

The chain combines TRBV7-2 with TRBJ1-2, with D possibly matching TRBD1 (5 bases). There are 13 residues in the CDR3. The ends were cut back, 5 bases at V and 4 bases at J, with 11 bases in the middle. Germline V CDR1 and CDR2: SGHTA, FQGNSA. The CDR3 nucleotides read TGTGCCAGCAGCCAAATTCAGGGCTATGGCTACACCTTC. Its translation: CASSQIQGYGYTF.

This clone was counted ten times or more. This chain links TRBV5-1 with TRBJ2-3; 9 nucleotides align to TRBD1. The trim removed 4 bases at V and 4 bases at J, leaving 10 bases unmatched. CDR1 and CDR2 (germline): SGHRS, YFSETQ. This CDR3 has 16 residues. CDR3 in DNA: TGCGCCAGCAGCGGGACGATAACAGGGGGCGCAGATACGCAGTATTTT. The encoded protein is CASSGTITGGADTQYF.

The chain employs TRBV27 and TRBJ2-7; 7 nucleotides line up with TRBD2. Germline V gene sequence: CDR1 MNHEY, CDR2 SMNVEV (reference sequence). This CDR3 region has 18 residues. V lost 2 bases to trimming and J lost 2 bases; unmatched junction nucleotides: 15. The CDR3 nucleotides read TGTGCCAGCAGTTTAGCCGCCGGGACTACCGGACATACCTACGAGCAGTACTTC. This translates into CASSLAAGTTGHTYEQYF.

This chain connects TRBV6-1 to TRBJ2-6; D not certain. Trimming removed 8 bases at V and 0 bases at J, with 8 bases between. This CDR3 is built from 14 residues. CDR1 MNHNS and CDR2 SASEGT come from the germline V gene. The CDR3 reads CASGGSSGANVLTF. As DNA, the CDR3 is TGTGCCAGCGGCGGAAGCTCTGGGGCCAACGTCCTGACTTTC.

J is TRBJ1-5 and V is TRBV6-5; D is possibly TRBD1 (5 bases). This CDR3 is 15 amino acids long. V dropped 0 bases and J dropped 4 bases, with 10 bases sitting between them. In germline, CDR1 is MNHEY, CDR2 SVGAGI. This chain's CDR3 is CASSYSGTLNQPQHF. CDR3 bases: TGTGCCAGCAGTTACTCCGGGACCTTGAATCAGCCCCAGCATTTT.

The chain recombines TRBV11-3 with TRBJ1-1; TRBD1 matches 8 bases. The CDR3 sequence is 15 residues long. Trimming at V came to 4 bases and at J to 1 base, leaving 5 bases not matched to a gene. Germline V lookup: CDR1 SGHNT, CDR2 YENEEA. The CDR3: CASSSGDRGNTEAFF. As DNA, the CDR3 is TGTGCCAGCAGCTCCGGCGACAGGGGGAACACTGAAGCTTTCTTT.

This clone was seen more than once but under ten times. V gene TRBV27 combines with J gene TRBJ2-1; possibly TRBD2 for D (6 bases). The CDR3 is 12 residues long. V was pared by 6 bases and J by 9 bases, with 12 bases between. Germline CDR1 is MNHEY and CDR2 is SMNVEV (reference sequence). The CDR3: CASSIGGSEQFF. The CDR3, as DNA: TGTGCCAGCAGCATTGGAGGGAGTGAGCAGTTCTTC.

The rearrangement joins TRBV18 to TRBJ2-2, with 7 bases identical to TRBD1. Germline V gene lookup returns CDR1 KGHSH and CDR2 LQKENI. J lost 4 bases, V lost 5 bases, and 7 bases had no gene match. This CDR3 has 15 residues. The CDR3 coding sequence is TGTGCCAGCTCATACTCGGACAGGCCCACCGGGGAGCTGTTTTTT. Translation: CASSYSDRPTGELFF.

The chain uses TRBV13 and TRBJ1-2; D is ambiguous. Trimming stripped 1 base from V and 1 base from J, with 7 bases between. The germline V gene has CDR1 PRHDT and CDR2 FYEKMQ (reference sequence). The CDR3 contains 14 residues. The CDR3 loop reads CASSLVGINYGYTF. The DNA of the CDR3 is TGTGCCAGCAGCTTAGTGGGGATTAACTATGGCTACACCTTC.

As concerns this clone: This may come from a read error, since a much larger clone is one base off. V usage is TRBV13 and J usage is TRBJ2-7; D might be TRBD1 or TRBD2, each matching 5 bases. Per germline, CDR1 PRHDT and CDR2 FYEKMQ (reference sequence). The CDR3 sequence is 14 residues long. The CDR3 DNA reads TGTGCCAGCAGCCTGGGGGTCCCCTCCTACGAGCGGTACTTC. Protein product: CASSLGVPSYERYF.

This clone was detected only a few times. V and J are TRBV2 and TRBJ1-2, with D perhaps TRBD1 (5 bases). CDR3 length: 17 amino acids. V shed 2 bases and J shed 1 base, with 17 bases lying between them. Germline CDR1 and CDR2: SNHLY and FYNNEI. The CDR3 loop is CASSEPGAADFNYGYTF. CDR3 nucleotides: TGTGCCAGCAGTGAACCCGGGGCAGCCGACTTTAACTATGGCTACACCTTC. Full variable domain (remainder filled in from reference TRBV2 and TRBJ1-2): EPEVTQTPSHQVTQMGQEVILRCVPISNHLYFYWYRQILGQKVEFLVSFYNNEISEKSEIFDDQFSVERPDGSNFTLKIRSTKLEDSAMYFCASSEPGAADFNYGYTFGSGTRLTVV.

Concerning this clone itself: The junction and the germline gene differ at one end; a read error may be behind it. The chain recombines TRBV19 with TRBJ1-2, with D maybe TRBD1 (5 bases). The germline gives CDR1 LNHDA, CDR2 SQIVND (reference sequence). The CDR3 length is 13 residues. CDR3 amino acids: CASSLDSTYGYTF. The DNA of the CDR3 is TGTGCCAGTAGTCTAGACAGTACCTATGGCTACACCTTC.

For this clone: The likely explanation is a read error, given a far larger clone one base away. The rearrangement joins TRBV6-6 to TRBJ2-7, with 8 bases fitting TRBD2. Germline CDR1 reads MNHNY; CDR2 reads SVGAGI (reference sequence). The CDR3 sequence is 16 residues long. With V trimmed by 5 bases and J by 5 bases, 14 bases remained unmatched. The chain's CDR3 is CASSQGLVGGDHEQYF. As DNA, the CDR3 is TGTGCCAGCAGTCAGGGACTAGTGGGAGGGGACCACGAGCAGTACTTC.

This clone was seen once. The chain recombines TRBV5-1 with TRBJ2-7, with D perhaps TRBD2 (6 bases). Trimming pared 0 bases from V and 1 base from J, leaving 11 bases between. CDR1 and CDR2 from the germline V gene are SGHRS and YFSETQ. The CDR3 is 15 residues long. The CDR3: CASSLAAGFSYEQYF. The CDR3 nucleotides read TGCGCCAGCAGCTTGGCGGCGGGGTTTTCCTACGAGCAGTACTTC. The entire variable domain, with the rest obtained from reference TRBV5-1 and TRBJ2-7, is as follows: KAGVTQTPRYLIKTRGQQVTLSCSPISGHRSVSWYQQTPGQGLQFLFEYFSETQRNKGNFPGRFSGRQFSNSRSEMNVSTLELGDSALYLCASSLAAGFSYEQYFGPGTRLTVT.

Regarding this clone: The missing conserved phenylalanine or tryptophan at the end of this CDR3 makes a read error likely. The DNA is left out, because the CDR3 cannot be placed on it with certainty; the CDR3 is given as TCRdb lists it. The chain uses TRBV2 and TRBJ1-2; the table assigns TRBD1, which was not confirmed against the DNA. The germline V gene encodes CDR1 SNHLY and CDR2 FYNNEI. The CDR3 region is 15 residues in length, termini included. CDR3 region: CASSPRQGALSRPLC.

The chain carries TRBV29-1 and TRBJ2-1; D ambiguous. The CDR3 is made up of 15 amino acids. Germline V gene data show CDR1 as SQVTM and CDR2 as ANQGSEA. V lost 4 bases, J lost 4 bases, and 17 bases lay in between. Here the CDR3 DNA reads TGCAGCGTTGCAAAAAAGCTTAGCAATTACAATGAGCAGTTCTTC. As protein: CSVAKKLSNYNEQFF.

Notes on this clone: Different DNA sequences within this sample yield the same CDR3. This chain connects TRBV29-1 to TRBJ2-3; tentatively, D is TRBD1 or TRBD2 (5 bases each). V lost 7 bases to trimming and J lost 3 bases, with 5 bases between them. The germline V gene encodes CDR1 SQVTM and CDR2 ANQGSEA. This CDR3 spans 10 amino acids. Here the CDR3 reads CSGGTDTQYF. CDR3 DNA: TGCAGCGGGGGGACAGATACGCAGTATTTT.

This chain joins TRBV11-1 and TRBJ2-3; possible D gene TRBD2, 5 bases. V was trimmed by 5 bases and J by 2 bases, leaving 11 bases between them. This CDR3 is 14 amino acids long. Germline V gives CDR1 SGHAT, CDR2 FQDESV (reference sequence). CDR3: CASSPGISTDTQYF. CDR3 coding DNA: TGTGCCAGCAGCCCCGGGATCTCCACAGATACGCAGTATTTT.

The J gene is TRBJ2-7, the V gene TRBV6-5; D perhaps matches TRBD2 (6 bases). The CDR3 has 15 amino acids. CDR1 and CDR2 from the germline V gene are MNHEY and SVGAGI. V gave up 0 bases and J gave up 4 bases, with 13 bases separating them. The CDR3: CASSYSVGGRYEQYF. CDR3 in DNA: TGTGCCAGCAGTTACTCAGTCGGAGGGAGGTACGAGCAGTACTTC.

The chain joins TRBV29-1 to TRBJ2-3; the D gene is possibly TRBD1 (5 bases). CDR1 and CDR2 from the germline V gene are SQVTM and ANQGSEA. Between the trimmed V and J ends, which lost 5 bases and 3 bases, there was a span of 9 bases. This CDR3 has 12 residues. The DNA for the CDR3 is TGCAGCGTTCAGGGTGCGACAGATACGCAGTATTTT. Translated: CSVQGATDTQYF.

V is TRBV2 and J is TRBJ2-1; 7 nucleotides line up with TRBD2. CDR1 and CDR2 (germline): SNHLY, FYNNEI. The length of the CDR3 is 12 residues. V gave up 7 bases and J gave up 7 bases; unmatched junction bases: 4. The DNA of the CDR3 is TGTGCCAGCACCTTGGGGGGGAATGAGCAGTTCTTC. This sequence encodes CASTLGGNEQFF.

The chain joins TRBV6-6 to TRBJ1-3; D is undetermined. The germline V and J ends were trimmed by 6 bases and 0 bases, with 6 bases remaining between them. The CDR3 is made up of 13 amino acids. From germline, CDR1 is MNHNY and CDR2 SVGAGI (reference sequence). The CDR3 loop is CASRESSGNTIYF. For the CDR3, the DNA is TGTGCCAGCAGAGAAAGCTCTGGAAACACCATATATTTT.

This chain uses TRBV18 with TRBJ1-2, with D tentatively TRBD1 (6 bases). CDR3 size: 13 residues. Deletions cut 5 bases from V and 6 bases from J, with 13 bases between. Germline V gene sequence: CDR1 KGHSH, CDR2 LQKENI. CDR3 sequence (DNA): TGTGCCAGCTCAGCCACAGGGACCCATGGCTACACCTTC. It encodes CASSATGTHGYTF.